This T cell receptor (beta chain) was captured by sequencing in a study of OX40 agonist ivuxolimab in advanced cancers. The wider study: Prior checkpoint blockade (anti-PD-1, anti-PD-L1 or anti-CTLA-4) was permitted; 35% to 50% had it. Study results and limitations: Antigen specificity remained undetermined for the expanded peripheral T cells.

The CDR3 covers 14 residues. Germline CDR1 MNHNS, CDR2 SASEGT. The data were produced by immunoSEQ multiplex PCR, yet TCRdb's version contains in-frame clones alone and is incomplete. The sample lists about 130,000 clones, 90% occurring once. Regarding this clone: Its antigen is undetermined.

This chain connects TRBV6-1 to TRBJ1-2, with 10 bases fitting TRBD1. Material: CD4+ or CD8+ T cells sorted from blood, obtained in a trial of the OX40 agonist ivuxolimab. The clonotype comes from an adult with an advanced solid tumor such as melanoma, head and neck, liver or kidney cancer. CDR3 region: CVTEPGQGGYGYTF. The CDR3, as DNA: TGTGTCACCGAACCTGGACAGGGGGGGTATGGCTACACCTTC.